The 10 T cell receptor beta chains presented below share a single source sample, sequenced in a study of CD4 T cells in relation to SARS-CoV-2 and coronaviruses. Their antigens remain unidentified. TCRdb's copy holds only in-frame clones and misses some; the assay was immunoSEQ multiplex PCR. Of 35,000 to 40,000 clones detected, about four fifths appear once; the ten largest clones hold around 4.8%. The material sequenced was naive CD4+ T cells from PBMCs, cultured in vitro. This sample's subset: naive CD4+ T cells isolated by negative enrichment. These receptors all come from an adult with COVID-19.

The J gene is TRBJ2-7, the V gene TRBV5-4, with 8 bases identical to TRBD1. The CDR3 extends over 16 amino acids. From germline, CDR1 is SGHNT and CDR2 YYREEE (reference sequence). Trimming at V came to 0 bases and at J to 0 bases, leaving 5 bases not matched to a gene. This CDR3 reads CASSLELTGASYEQYF. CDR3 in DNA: TGTGCCAGCAGCTTGGAATTGACAGGGGCCTCCTACGAGCAGTACTTC.

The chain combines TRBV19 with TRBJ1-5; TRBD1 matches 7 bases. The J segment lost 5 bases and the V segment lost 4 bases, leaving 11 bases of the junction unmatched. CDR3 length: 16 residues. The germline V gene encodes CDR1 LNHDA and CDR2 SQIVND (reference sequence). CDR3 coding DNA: TGTGCCAGTAGTAAGCCCCTCGGGACAGAGTATCAGCCCCAGCATTTT. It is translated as CASSKPLGTEYQPQHF.

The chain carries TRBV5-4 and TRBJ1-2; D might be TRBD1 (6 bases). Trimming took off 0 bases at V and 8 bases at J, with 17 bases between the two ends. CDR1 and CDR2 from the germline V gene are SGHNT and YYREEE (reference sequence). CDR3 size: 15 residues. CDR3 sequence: CASSLETGRGRGYTF. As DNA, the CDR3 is TGTGCCAGCAGCTTGGAAACAGGGAGAGGGAGAGGCTACACCTTC. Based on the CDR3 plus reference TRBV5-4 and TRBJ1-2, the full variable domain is ETGVTQSPTHLIKTRGQQVTLRCSSQSGHNTVSWYQQALGQGPQFIFQYYREEENGRGNFPPRFSGLQFPNYSSELNVNALELDDSALYLCASSLETGRGRGYTFGSGTRLTVV.

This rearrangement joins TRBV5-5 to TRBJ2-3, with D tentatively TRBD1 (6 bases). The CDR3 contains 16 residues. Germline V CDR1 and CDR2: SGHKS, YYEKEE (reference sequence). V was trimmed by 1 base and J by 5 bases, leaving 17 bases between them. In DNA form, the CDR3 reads TGTGCCAGCAGCTTGCCCAGGGGCGCTTTTGGAGATACGCAGTATTTT. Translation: CASSLPRGAFGDTQYF.

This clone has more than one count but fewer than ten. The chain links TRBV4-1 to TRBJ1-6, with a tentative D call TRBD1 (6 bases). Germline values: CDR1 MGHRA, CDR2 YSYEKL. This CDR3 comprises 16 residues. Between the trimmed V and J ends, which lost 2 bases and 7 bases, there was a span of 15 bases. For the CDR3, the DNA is TGCGCCAGCAGCCAACCAGTACAGGGCTTCAATTCACCCCTCCACTTT. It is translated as CASSQPVQGFNSPLHF.

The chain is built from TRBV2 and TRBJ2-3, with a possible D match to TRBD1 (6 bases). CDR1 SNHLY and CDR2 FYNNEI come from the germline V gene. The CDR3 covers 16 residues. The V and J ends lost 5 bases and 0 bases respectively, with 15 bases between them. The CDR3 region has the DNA TGTGCCAGCAGTAATCCGGGACAAACTAGCACAGATACGCAGTATTTT. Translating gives CASSNPGQTSTDTQYF.

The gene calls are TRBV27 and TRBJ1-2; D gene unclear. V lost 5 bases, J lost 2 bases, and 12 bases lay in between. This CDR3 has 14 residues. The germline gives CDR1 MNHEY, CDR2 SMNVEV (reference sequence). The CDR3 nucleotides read TGTGCCAGCAGTCCCGGGAGTCAGAACTATGGCTACACCTTC. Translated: CASSPGSQNYGYTF.

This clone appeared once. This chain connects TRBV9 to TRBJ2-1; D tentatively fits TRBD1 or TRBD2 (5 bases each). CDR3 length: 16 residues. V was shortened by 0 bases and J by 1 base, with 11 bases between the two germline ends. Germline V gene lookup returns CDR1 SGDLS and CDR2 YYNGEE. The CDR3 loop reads CASSVAGQGSYNEQFF. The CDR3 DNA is TGTGCCAGCAGCGTAGCGGGGCAAGGGTCCTACAATGAGCAGTTCTTC.

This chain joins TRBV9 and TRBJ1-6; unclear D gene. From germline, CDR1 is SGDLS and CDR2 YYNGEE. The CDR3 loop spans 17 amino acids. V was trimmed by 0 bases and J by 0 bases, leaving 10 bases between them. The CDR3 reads CASSVVRDYSYNSPLHF. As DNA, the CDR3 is TGTGCCAGCAGCGTAGTTCGGGATTACTCCTATAATTCACCCCTCCACTTT.

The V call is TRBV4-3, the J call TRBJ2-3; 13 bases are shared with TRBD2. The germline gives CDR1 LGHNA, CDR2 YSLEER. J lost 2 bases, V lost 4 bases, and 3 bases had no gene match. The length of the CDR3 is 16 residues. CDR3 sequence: CASSLTSGRATDTQYF. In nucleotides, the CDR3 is TGCGCCAGCAGCCTTACTAGCGGGAGGGCCACAGATACGCAGTATTTT.